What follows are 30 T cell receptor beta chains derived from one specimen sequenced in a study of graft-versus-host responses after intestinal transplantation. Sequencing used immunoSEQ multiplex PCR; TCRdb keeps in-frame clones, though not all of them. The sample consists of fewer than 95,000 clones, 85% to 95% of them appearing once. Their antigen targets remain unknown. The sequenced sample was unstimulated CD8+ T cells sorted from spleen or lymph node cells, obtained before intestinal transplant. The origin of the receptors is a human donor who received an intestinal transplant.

The CDR3 is CASTREIETQYF. The CDR3 nucleotides are TGTGCCAGCACCCGCGAGATTGAGACCCAGTACTTC. This chain uses TRBV7-9 with TRBJ2-5; D gene ambiguous. The V and J ends lost 7 bases and 5 bases respectively, with 11 bases between them. The germline V gene encodes CDR1 SEHNR and CDR2 FQNEAQ (reference sequence). The CDR3 consists of 12 residues.

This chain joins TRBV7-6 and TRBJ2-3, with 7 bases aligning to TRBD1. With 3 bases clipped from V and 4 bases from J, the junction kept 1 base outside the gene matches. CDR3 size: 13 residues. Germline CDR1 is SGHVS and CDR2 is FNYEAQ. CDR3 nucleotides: TGTGCCAGCAGCTTGACAGGGCCAGATACGCAGTATTTT. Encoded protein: CASSLTGPDTQYF.

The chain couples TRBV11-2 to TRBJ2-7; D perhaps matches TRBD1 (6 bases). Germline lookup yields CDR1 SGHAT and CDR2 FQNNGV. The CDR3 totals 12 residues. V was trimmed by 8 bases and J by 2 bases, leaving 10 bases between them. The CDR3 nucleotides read TGTGCCAGCGTAGGGGGTACCTACGAGCAGTACTTC. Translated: CASVGGTYEQYF.

CDR3: CAISGPGQGSSGANVLTF. The CDR3 bases are TGTGCCATCAGTGGACCGGGACAGGGCTCCTCCGGGGCCAACGTCCTGACTTTC. J is TRBJ2-6 and V is TRBV10-3; 9 bases are shared with TRBD1. The germline gives CDR1 ENHRY, CDR2 SYGVKD. This CDR3 has 18 amino acids. Trimming removed 4 bases from V and 4 bases from J; junction bases left unmatched: 11.

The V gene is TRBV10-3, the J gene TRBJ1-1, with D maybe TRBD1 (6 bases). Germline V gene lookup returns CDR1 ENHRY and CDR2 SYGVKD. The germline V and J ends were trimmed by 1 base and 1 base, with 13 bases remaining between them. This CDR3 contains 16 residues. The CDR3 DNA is TGTGCCATCAGTGAGTGGGGCGGGGGGCCGAACACTGAAGCTTTCTTT. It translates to CAISEWGGGPNTEAFF.

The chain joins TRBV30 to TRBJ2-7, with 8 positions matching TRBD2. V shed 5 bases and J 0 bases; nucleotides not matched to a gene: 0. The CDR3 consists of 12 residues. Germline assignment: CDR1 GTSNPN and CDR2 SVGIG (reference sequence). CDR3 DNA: TGTGCCTGGGCGGGGGGCTCCTACGAGCAGTACTTC. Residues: CAWAGGSYEQYF.

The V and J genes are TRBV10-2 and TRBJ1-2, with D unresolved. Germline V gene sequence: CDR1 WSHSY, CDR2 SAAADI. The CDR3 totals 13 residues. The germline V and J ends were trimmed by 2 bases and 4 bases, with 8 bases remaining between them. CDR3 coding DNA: TGCGCCAGCAGTGAGGCAGGATCCTATGGCTACACCTTC. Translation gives CASSEAGSYGYTF.

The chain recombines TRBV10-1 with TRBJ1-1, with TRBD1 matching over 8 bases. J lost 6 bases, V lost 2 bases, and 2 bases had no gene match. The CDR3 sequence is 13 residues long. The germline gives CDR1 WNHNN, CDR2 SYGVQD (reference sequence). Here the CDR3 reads CASSEPGGSEAFF. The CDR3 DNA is TGCGCCAGCAGTGAGCCAGGGGGCTCTGAAGCTTTCTTT.

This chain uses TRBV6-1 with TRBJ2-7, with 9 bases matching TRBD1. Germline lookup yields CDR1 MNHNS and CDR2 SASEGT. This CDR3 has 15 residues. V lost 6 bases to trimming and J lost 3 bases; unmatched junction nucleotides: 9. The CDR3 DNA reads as TGTGCCAGCAGGAGCGGACAGGGGTTCGTCTACGAGCAGTACTTC. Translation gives CASRSGQGFVYEQYF.

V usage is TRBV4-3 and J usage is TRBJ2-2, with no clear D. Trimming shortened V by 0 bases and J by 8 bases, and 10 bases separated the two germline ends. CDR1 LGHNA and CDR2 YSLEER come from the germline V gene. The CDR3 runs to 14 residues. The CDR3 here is CASSQERGEGELFF. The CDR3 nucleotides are TGCGCCAGCAGCCAAGAAAGAGGAGAAGGGGAGCTGTTTTTT.

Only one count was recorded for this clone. CDR3 loop: CASSATGDGTEAFF. CDR3 DNA sequence: TGTGCCAGCAGCGCGACAGGGGATGGCACTGAAGCTTTCTTT. The chain links TRBV9 to TRBJ1-1, with 8 positions matching TRBD1. Germline trimming cut 3 bases from V and 4 bases from J; bases unmatched to any gene: 5. The CDR3 has 14 residues. CDR1 SGDLS and CDR2 YYNGEE come from the germline V gene.

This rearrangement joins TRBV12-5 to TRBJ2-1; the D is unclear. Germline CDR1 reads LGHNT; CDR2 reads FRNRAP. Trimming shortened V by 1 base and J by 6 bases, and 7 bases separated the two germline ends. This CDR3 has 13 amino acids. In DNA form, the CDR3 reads TGTGCTAGTGGTTTGGAGAGGAGCAATGAGCAGTTCTTC. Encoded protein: CASGLERSNEQFF.

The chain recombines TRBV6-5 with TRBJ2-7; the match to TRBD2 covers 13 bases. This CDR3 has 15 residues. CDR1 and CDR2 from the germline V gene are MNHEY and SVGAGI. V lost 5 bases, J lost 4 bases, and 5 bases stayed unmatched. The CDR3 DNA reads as TGTGCCAGCAGTCATGGGACTAGCGGGGTGTACGAGCAGTACTTC. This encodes CASSHGTSGVYEQYF.

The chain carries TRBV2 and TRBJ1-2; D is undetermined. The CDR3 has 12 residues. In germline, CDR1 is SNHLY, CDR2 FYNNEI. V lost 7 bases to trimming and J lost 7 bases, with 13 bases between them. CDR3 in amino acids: CASIRGDAGYTF. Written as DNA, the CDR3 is TGTGCCAGCATCCGCGGGGATGCTGGCTACACCTTC. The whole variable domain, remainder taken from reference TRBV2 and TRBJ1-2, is EPEVTQTPSHQVTQMGQEVILRCVPISNHLYFYWYRQILGQKVEFLVSFYNNEISEKSEIFDDQFSVERPDGSNFTLKIRSTKLEDSAMYFCASIRGDAGYTFGSGTRLTVV.

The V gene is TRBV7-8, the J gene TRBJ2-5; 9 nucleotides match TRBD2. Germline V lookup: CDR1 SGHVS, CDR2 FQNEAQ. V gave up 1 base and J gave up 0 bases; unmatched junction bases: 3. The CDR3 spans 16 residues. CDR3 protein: CASSLGVAGDQETQYF. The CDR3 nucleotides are TGTGCCAGCAGCTTAGGGGTAGCGGGGGACCAAGAGACCCAGTACTTC.

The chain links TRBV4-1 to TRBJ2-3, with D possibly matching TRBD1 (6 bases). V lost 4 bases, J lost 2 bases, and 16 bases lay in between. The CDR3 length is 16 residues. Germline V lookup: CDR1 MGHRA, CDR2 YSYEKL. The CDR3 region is CASSPTTGTHTDTQYF. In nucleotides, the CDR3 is TGCGCCAGCAGCCCGACGACAGGCACCCACACAGATACGCAGTATTTT.

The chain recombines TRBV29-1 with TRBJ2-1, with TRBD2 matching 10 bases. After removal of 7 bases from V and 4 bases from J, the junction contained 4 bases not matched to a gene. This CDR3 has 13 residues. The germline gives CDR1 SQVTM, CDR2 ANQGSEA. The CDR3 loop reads CSARAGGYNEQFF. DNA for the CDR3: TGCAGCGCTCGAGCGGGGGGGTACAATGAGCAGTTCTTC.

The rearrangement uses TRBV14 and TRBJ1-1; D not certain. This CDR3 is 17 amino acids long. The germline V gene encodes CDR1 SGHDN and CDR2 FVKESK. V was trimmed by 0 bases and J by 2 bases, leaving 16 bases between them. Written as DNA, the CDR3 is TGTGCCAGCAGCCAAGATGGGAGGGTCTGGGTTAACACTGAAGCTTTCTTT. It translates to CASSQDGRVWVNTEAFF.

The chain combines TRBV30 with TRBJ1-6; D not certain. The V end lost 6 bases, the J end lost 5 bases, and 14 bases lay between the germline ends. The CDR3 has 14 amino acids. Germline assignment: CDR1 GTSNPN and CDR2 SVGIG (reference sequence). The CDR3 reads CACLPRLNNSPLHF. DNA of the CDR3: TGTGCCTGCCTCCCTAGATTGAATAATTCACCCCTCCACTTT. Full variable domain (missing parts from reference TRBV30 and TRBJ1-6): SQTIHQWPATLVQPVGSPLSLECTVEGTSNPNLYWYRQAAGRGLQLLFYSVGIGQISSEVPQNLSASRPQDRQFILSSKKLLLSDSGFYLCACLPRLNNSPLHFGNGTRLTVT.

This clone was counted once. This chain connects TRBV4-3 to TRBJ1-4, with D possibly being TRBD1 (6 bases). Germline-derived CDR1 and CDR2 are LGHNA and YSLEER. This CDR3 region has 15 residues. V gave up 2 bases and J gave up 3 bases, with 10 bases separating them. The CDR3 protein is CASSQRDTPNEKLFF. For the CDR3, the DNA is TGCGCCAGCAGCCAAAGGGACACACCTAATGAAAAACTGTTTTTT.

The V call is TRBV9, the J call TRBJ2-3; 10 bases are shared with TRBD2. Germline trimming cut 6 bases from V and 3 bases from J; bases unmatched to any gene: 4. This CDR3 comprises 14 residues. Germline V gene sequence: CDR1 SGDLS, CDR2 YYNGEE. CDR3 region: CASTTSGQTDTQYF. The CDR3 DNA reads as TGTGCCAGCACGACTAGCGGGCAGACAGATACGCAGTATTTT.

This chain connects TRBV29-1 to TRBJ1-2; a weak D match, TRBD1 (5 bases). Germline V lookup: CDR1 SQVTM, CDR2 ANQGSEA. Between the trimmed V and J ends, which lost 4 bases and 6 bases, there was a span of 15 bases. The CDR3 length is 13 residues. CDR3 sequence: CSVANGGGDGYTF. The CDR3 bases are TGCAGCGTTGCCAACGGGGGGGGAGATGGCTACACCTTC.

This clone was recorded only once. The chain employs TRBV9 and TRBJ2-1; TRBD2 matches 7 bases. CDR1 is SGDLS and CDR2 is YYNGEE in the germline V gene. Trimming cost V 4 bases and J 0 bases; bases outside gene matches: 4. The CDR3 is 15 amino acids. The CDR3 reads CASSPLASSYNEQFF. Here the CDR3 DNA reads TGTGCCAGCAGCCCACTAGCGAGCTCCTACAATGAGCAGTTCTTC.

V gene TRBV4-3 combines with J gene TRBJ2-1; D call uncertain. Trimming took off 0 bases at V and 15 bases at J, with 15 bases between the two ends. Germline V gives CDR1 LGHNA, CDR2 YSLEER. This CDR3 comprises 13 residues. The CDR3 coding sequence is TGCGCCAGCAGCCAAGATAGGTTAGCCCACCCGTTCTTC. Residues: CASSQDRLAHPFF.

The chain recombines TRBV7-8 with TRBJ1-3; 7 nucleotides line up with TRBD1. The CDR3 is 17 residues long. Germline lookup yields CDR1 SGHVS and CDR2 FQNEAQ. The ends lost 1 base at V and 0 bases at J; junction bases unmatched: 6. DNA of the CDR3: TGTGCCAGCAGCTTAGTAGGGGGCAGGGTCTCTGGAAACACCATATATTTT. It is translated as CASSLVGGRVSGNTIYF.

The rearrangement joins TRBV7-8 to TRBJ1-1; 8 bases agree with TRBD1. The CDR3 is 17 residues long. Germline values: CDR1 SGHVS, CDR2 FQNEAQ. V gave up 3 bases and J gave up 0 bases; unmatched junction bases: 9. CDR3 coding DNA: TGTGCCAGCAGCTTTGACAGGGGTGGAGCCCTGAACACTGAAGCTTTCTTT. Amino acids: CASSFDRGGALNTEAFF.

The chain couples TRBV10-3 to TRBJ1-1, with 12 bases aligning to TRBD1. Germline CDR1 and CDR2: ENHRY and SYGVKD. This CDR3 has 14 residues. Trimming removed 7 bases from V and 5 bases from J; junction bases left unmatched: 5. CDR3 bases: TGTGCCATCAAGAGGGACAGGGGGCGAACTGAAGCTTTCTTT. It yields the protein CAIKRDRGRTEAFF.

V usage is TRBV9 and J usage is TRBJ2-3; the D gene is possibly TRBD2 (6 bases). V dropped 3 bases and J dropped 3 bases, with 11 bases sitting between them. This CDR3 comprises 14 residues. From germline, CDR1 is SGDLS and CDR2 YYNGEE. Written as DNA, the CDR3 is TGTGCCAGCAGCGCCCGACTAGAGACAGATACGCAGTATTTT. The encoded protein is CASSARLETDTQYF.

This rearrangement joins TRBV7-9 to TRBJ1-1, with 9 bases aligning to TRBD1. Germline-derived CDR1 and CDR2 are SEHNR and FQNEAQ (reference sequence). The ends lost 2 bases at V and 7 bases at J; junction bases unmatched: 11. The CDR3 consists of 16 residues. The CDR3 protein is CASSLNRRTGEDEAFF. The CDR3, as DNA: TGTGCCAGCAGCTTAAACAGGAGGACAGGGGAGGATGAAGCTTTCTTT.

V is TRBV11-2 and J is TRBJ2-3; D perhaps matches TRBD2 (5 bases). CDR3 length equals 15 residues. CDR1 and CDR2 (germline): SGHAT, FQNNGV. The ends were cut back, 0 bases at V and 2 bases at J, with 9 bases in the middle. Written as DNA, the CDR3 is TGTGCCAGCAGCTTAGACCCAGCGGTCACAGATACGCAGTATTTT. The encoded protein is CASSLDPAVTDTQYF.